This T cell receptor (beta chain) originates from a study of shared clonotypes between healthy human individuals. In this sample, this clone turned up a few times. The antigen is undetermined. This table comes from immunoSEQ multiplex PCR, and its TCRdb copy is limited to in-frame clones, with some not included. The sample has fewer than 3 million clones, approximately 90% seen once. Study-wide results and caveats: Between several donors, naive CD4 clonotypes were shared at a level of about 5.3%. Generation of non-shared clonotypes was less probable than generation of clonotypes shared by all four donors. The donor pool, a small one, limited the genetic and exposure-history diversity represented.

Germline values: CDR1 SNHLY, CDR2 FYNNEI. The length of the CDR3 is 14 residues. The ends were cut back, 4 bases at V and 3 bases at J, with 10 bases in the middle. Input material: naive CD4+ T cells from PBMCs. Subset defined: CD45RA+ positively selected. J is TRBJ1-5 and V is TRBV2; D may be TRBD1 (6 bases). This clonotype was obtained from a man aged 18 to 30 in good health. Some clones in this sample may be carry-over from other donors' samples. The CDR3 sequence is CASSAGQFNQPQHF. As DNA, the CDR3 is TGTGCCAGCAGTGCCGGACAGTTCAATCAGCCCCAGCATTTT.